The clone carrying this T cell receptor beta chain has more than one count but fewer than ten. What it binds is unknown. A much larger clone sits a single nucleotide away, making a read error possible. According to the study, genomic DNA was the template for TCR beta VDJ and CDR3 profiling. TCRdb re-analysed the reads in MiXCR, keeping a single row per CDR3 protein. The sample records fewer than 250,000 distinct CDR3 sequences, around 50% being singletons. The source of the sample is a study of CD8+CD57+ T cells in acquired aplastic anemia. General study points: Researchers reported that CD8+ Simpson's diversity was not significantly different in patients versus controls. Researchers report that about 28 CD8+ CDR3 sequences appeared in both patients and controls.

The sample consisted of sorted CD4+, CD8+, or CD8+CD57+ T cells (not recorded which) from PBMCs. This TCR came from a human donor in good health, serving as a control.

CDR3 DNA: TGTGCCACCAGTGGGACTGACACTAACTATGGCTACACCTTC. This gives the protein CATSGTDTNYGYTF. The V call is TRBV24-1, the J call TRBJ1-2; no reliable D call. Trimming left V 5 bases short and J 0 bases short, with 9 bases between. CDR1 is KGHDR and CDR2 is SFDVKD in the germline V gene. The CDR3 has 14 residues.